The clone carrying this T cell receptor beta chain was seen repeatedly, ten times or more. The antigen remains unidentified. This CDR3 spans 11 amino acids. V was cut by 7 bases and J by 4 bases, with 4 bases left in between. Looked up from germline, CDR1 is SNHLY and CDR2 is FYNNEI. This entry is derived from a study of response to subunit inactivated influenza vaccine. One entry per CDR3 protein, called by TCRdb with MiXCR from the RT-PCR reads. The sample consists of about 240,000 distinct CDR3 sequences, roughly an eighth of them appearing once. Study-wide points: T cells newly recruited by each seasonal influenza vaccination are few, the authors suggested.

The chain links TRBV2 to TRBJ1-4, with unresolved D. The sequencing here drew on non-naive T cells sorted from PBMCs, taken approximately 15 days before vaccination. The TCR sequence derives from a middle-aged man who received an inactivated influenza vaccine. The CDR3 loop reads CASTRNEKLFF. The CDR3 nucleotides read TGTGCCAGCACACGTAATGAAAAACTGTTTTTT.